These 21 T cell receptor beta chains originate from one sample sequenced in a study of shared clonotypes between healthy human individuals. Profiling relied on immunoSEQ multiplex PCR, and the TCRdb table lists in-frame clones only, not all of them. The sample lists 2 million to 2.5 million clones, over 85% occurring once. Sequencing input: naive CD4+ T cells from PBMCs. The subset: CD45RA+ positively selected. The origin of the receptors is a man younger than 35 in good health. Some clones in this sample may be carry-over from other donors' samples.

A note on this clone: The same CDR3 arises from other DNA sequences in this sample as well. This chain connects TRBV11-2 to TRBJ2-1; 9 nucleotides match TRBD2. The CDR3 is 15 residues long. In germline, CDR1 is SGHAT, CDR2 FQNNGV. V dropped 1 base and J dropped 6; count of bases not matched to a gene: 4. Here the CDR3 DNA reads TGTGCCAGCAGCTTAGGTCTAGCGGGGACCAATGAGCAGTTCTTC. It is translated as CASSLGLAGTNEQFF.

The CDR3 here is CASSFGQGLSYEQYF. The CDR3 DNA follows: TGTGCCAGCAGCTTCGGACAGGGACTCTCCTACGAGCAGTACTTC. The chain uses TRBV7-2 and TRBJ2-7, with TRBD1 matching over 8 bases. CDR1 is SGHTA, CDR2 FQGNSA, per germline. Trimming removed 3 bases from V and 0 bases from J; junction bases left unmatched: 4. CDR3 size: 15 residues.

This clone appeared once. The CDR3 region has the DNA TGTGCCAGCAGTGCTGGGACAGGACCCAATCAGCCCCAGCATTTT. Amino acid sequence: CASSAGTGPNQPQHF. This chain connects TRBV2 to TRBJ1-5; 8 nucleotides align to TRBD1. The CDR3 runs 15 residues. CDR1 is SNHLY, CDR2 FYNNEI, per germline. Unmatched junction bases numbered 5, after V lost 4 bases and J lost 3 bases. The entire variable domain, with the rest obtained from reference TRBV2 and TRBJ1-5, is as follows: EPEVTQTPSHQVTQMGQEVILRCVPISNHLYFYWYRQILGQKVEFLVSFYNNEISEKSEIFDDQFSVERPDGSNFTLKIRSTKLEDSAMYFCASSAGTGPNQPQHFGDGTRLSIL.

The rearrangement uses TRBV6-5 and TRBJ1-2, with D possibly being TRBD1 (5 bases). Germline lookup yields CDR1 MNHEY and CDR2 SVGAGI. The CDR3 runs 13 residues. Trimming left V 5 bases short and J 4 bases short, with 11 bases between. The CDR3 bases are TGTGCCAGCAGTGCCGGGACTGGCTATGGCTACACCTTC. Residues: CASSAGTGYGYTF.

The chain links TRBV5-1 to TRBJ2-3; 7 bases line up with TRBD2. The germline V gene has CDR1 SGHRS and CDR2 YFSETQ. Trimming took 4 bases from V and 4 from J; bases not matched to a gene: 15. This CDR3 contains 17 residues. For the CDR3, the DNA is TGCGCCAGCAGCGACCAACCCCTAGCGGTAGGGCCAGATACGCAGTATTTT. As protein: CASSDQPLAVGPDTQYF.

The V and J genes are TRBV5-1 and TRBJ2-4, with D possibly TRBD2 on 6 matching bases. Germline CDR1 and CDR2: SGHRS and YFSETQ. V lost 2 bases to trimming and J lost 0 bases, with 15 bases between them. This CDR3 contains 17 residues. CDR3 region: CASSLSGRTTAKNIQYF. The CDR3 DNA reads as TGCGCCAGCAGCTTATCAGGCAGGACTACAGCCAAAAACATTCAGTACTTC.

This sequence joins TRBV18 and TRBJ1-5; TRBD1 matches 10 bases. Germline CDR1 KGHSH, CDR2 LQKENI. The CDR3 is 17 amino acids. V lost 3 bases to trimming and J lost 2 bases; unmatched junction nucleotides: 7. DNA for the CDR3: TGTGCCAGCTCACCCCAGTCCGGGACAGGGGGCAATCAGCCCCAGCATTTT. It codes for CASSPQSGTGGNQPQHF.

The V gene is TRBV29-1, the J gene TRBJ2-7, with D tentatively TRBD1 (5 bases). Germline assignment: CDR1 SQVTM and CDR2 ANQGSEA. Trimming removed 4 bases at V and 4 bases at J, with 17 bases between. The CDR3 totals 14 residues. CDR3 DNA: TGCAGCGTTGCGCTCCTAAGGACACCATACGAGCAGTACTTC. It translates to CSVALLRTPYEQYF.

The V and J genes are TRBV19 and TRBJ2-2; D ambiguous. Trimming stripped 6 bases from V and 5 bases from J, with 7 bases between. CDR3 length equals 12 residues. CDR1 is LNHDA, CDR2 SQIVND, per germline (reference sequence). The CDR3 DNA reads TGTGCCAGTAGCCGGAGAACCGGGGAGCTGTTTTTT. This gives the protein CASSRRTGELFF.

This chain uses TRBV11-2 with TRBJ2-1; 11 bases align to TRBD2. The CDR3 is 19 residues long. The V and J ends lost 5 bases and 4 bases, in that order; junction bases with no gene match: 16. The V gene's germline CDR1 is SGHAT and CDR2 FQNNGV. CDR3: CASSLTHQGLAGLYNEQFF. The CDR3 region has the DNA TGTGCCAGCAGCCTAACACACCAAGGACTAGCGGGTTTATACAATGAGCAGTTCTTC. The variable domain in full, with the rest retrieved from reference TRBV11-2 and TRBJ2-1, is EAGVAQSPRYKIIEKRQSVAFWCNPISGHATLYWYQQILGQGPKLLIQFQNNGVVDDSQLPKDRFSAERLKGVDSTLKIQPAKLEDSAVYLCASSLTHQGLAGLYNEQFFGPGTRLTVL.

Comments on this clone: In the same sample, other DNA sequences code for this CDR3. The rearrangement joins TRBV7-9 to TRBJ2-1; 9 positions agree with TRBD2. The trim removed 1 base at V and 9 bases at J, leaving 7 bases unmatched. The CDR3 is made up of 15 amino acids. CDR1 is SEHNR and CDR2 is FQNEAQ in the germline V gene (reference sequence). The CDR3 region has the DNA TGTGCCAGCAGCTTAGGCCTAGCGGGGCTAGGTGAGCAGTTCTTC. Its translation is CASSLGLAGLGEQFF.

V usage is TRBV7-9 and J usage is TRBJ2-5, with D perhaps assigned TRBD1 or TRBD2 (5 bases each). Germline-derived CDR1 and CDR2 are SEHNR and FQNEAQ (reference sequence). Trimming stripped 2 bases from V and 2 bases from J, with 15 bases between. The CDR3 is 16 amino acids. This chain's CDR3 is CASSLPNSGRQETQYF. The CDR3 coding sequence is TGTGCCAGCAGCTTACCTAACTCAGGGAGACAAGAGACCCAGTACTTC.

The chain joins TRBV27 to TRBJ1-6; possible D gene TRBD1, 5 bases. Germline V CDR1 and CDR2: MNHEY, SMNVEV (reference sequence). The CDR3 consists of 13 residues. V shed 7 bases and J shed 7 bases, with 11 bases lying between them. Here the CDR3 reads CASNQRGNSPLHF. The CDR3 DNA reads TGTGCCAGCAATCAACGGGGGAATTCACCCCTCCACTTT.

CDR3 DNA sequence: TGTGCCAGCAGCTGGGGCGGACAGGGGGCGAGGGGAAACACCATATATTTT. It specifies CASSWGGQGARGNTIYF. V gene TRBV5-4 combines with J gene TRBJ1-3; 11 bases fit TRBD1. Trimming cost V 3 bases and J 4 bases; bases outside gene matches: 9. The CDR3 sequence is 17 residues long. Germline V lookup: CDR1 SGHNT, CDR2 YYREEE (reference sequence).

This CDR3 reads CASSLKGTSGRAYEQYF. CDR3 nucleotides: TGTGCCAGCAGCTTAAAGGGGACTAGCGGGAGGGCCTACGAGCAGTACTTC. J is TRBJ2-7 and V is TRBV7-3; the match to TRBD2 covers 16 bases. This CDR3 has 17 amino acids. Germline trimming cut 1 base from V and 2 bases from J; bases unmatched to any gene: 2. Germline-derived CDR1 and CDR2 are SGHTA and FQGTGA.

The CDR3 sequence: CASSGRQGASEQYF. The CDR3 DNA follows: TGTGCCAGCAGCGGCAGACAGGGGGCTAGCGAGCAGTACTTC. The genes are TRBV9 and TRBJ2-7, with 10 bases matching TRBD1. The germline CDR1 and CDR2 sequences are SGDLS and YYNGEE. The CDR3 consists of 14 residues. Trimming cost V 3 bases and J 6 bases; bases outside gene matches: 6.

This clone was counted only a few times. The rearrangement joins TRBV6-4 to TRBJ2-7, with D perhaps assigned TRBD1 or TRBD2 (5 bases each). Deletions cut 3 bases from V and 2 bases from J, with 5 bases between. This CDR3 is built from 12 residues. Germline CDR1 reads MRHNA; CDR2 reads SNTAGT. This chain's CDR3 is CASSEGPYEQYF. The DNA for the CDR3 is TGTGCCAGCAGTGAGGGACCCTACGAGCAGTACTTC.

This rearrangement joins TRBV5-6 to TRBJ2-1, with a possible D match to TRBD2 (6 bases). The CDR3 has 14 amino acids. Trimming left V 3 bases short and J 6 bases short, with 13 bases between. The germline V gene has CDR1 SGHDT and CDR2 YYEEEE. Written as DNA, the CDR3 is TGTGCCAGCAGCTGGCGGGGAGCAGCCAATGAGCAGTTCTTC. Amino acid sequence: CASSWRGAANEQFF.

The count of this clone is one. This chain links TRBV29-1 with TRBJ1-2, with a weak D call TRBD1 (6 bases). The V and J ends lost 7 bases and 7 bases respectively, with 19 bases between them. This CDR3 region has 13 residues. CDR1 is SQVTM, CDR2 ANQGSEA, per germline. CDR3 coding DNA: TGCAGCGCGAACTGGGACACCGGTCGTGGCTACACCTTC. Amino acids: CSANWDTGRGYTF.

The chain combines TRBV27 with TRBJ2-1; 11 nucleotides align to TRBD2. The junction had 8 bases not matched to a gene; V was cut back by 0 bases and J by 13 bases. The CDR3 has 15 residues. Germline V gene sequence: CDR1 MNHEY, CDR2 SMNVEV (reference sequence). The CDR3 sequence is CASSLSWTSGWRQFF. CDR3 nucleotide sequence: TGTGCCAGCAGTTTATCTTGGACTAGCGGGTGGCGACAGTTCTTC.

The chain has TRBV28 and TRBJ1-2; D possibly corresponds to TRBD1 (5 bases). The CDR3 consists of 16 residues. Trimming pared 10 bases from V and 0 bases from J, leaving 21 bases between. Germline loops: CDR1 MDHEN, CDR2 SYDVKM. Here the CDR3 reads CATGGTAETSNYGYTF. CDR3 nucleotides: TGTGCCACCGGGGGGACTGCAGAGACCTCTAACTATGGCTACACCTTC.